This T cell receptor beta chain was sequenced during a study of T cells in Graves' hyperthyroidism and ophthalmopathy. This CDR3 has 14 residues. V shed 1 base, J shed 9 bases, and the junction held 8 bases outside the gene matches. Germline V gene data show CDR1 as MGHDK and CDR2 as SYGVNS. Points from the study as a whole: Ophthalmopathy and stable hyperthyroidism were separated by a 13 V-J model. It was a median around seven months before onset that the model predicted ophthalmopathy.

It was RNA transcripts that yielded the amplified TCR beta CDR3 regions. The HTBI primer set served for first-round RT-PCR of the TCR CDR3. TCRdb re-analysed the multiplex PCR reads in MiXCR, keeping a single row per CDR3 protein. The sample has about 270,000 distinct CDR3 sequences; roughly 15% are singletons. This clonotype has only a few counts. Its antigen is not identified. On the basis of clinical symptoms, serum thyroxine and TRAb, thyroid ultrasound and orbital computed tomography, diagnoses were made. Sequences were obtained from blood. This chain uses TRBV25-1 with TRBJ2-7; TRBD2 aligns across 8 bases. This sequence was found in a woman between 50 and 59 years old with Graves' hyperthyroidism that later progressed to Graves' ophthalmopathy. CDR3 sequence: CASSEFGAGGLQYF. The CDR3 DNA follows: TGTGCCAGCAGTGAATTTGGGGCGGGGGGCTTGCAGTACTTC.